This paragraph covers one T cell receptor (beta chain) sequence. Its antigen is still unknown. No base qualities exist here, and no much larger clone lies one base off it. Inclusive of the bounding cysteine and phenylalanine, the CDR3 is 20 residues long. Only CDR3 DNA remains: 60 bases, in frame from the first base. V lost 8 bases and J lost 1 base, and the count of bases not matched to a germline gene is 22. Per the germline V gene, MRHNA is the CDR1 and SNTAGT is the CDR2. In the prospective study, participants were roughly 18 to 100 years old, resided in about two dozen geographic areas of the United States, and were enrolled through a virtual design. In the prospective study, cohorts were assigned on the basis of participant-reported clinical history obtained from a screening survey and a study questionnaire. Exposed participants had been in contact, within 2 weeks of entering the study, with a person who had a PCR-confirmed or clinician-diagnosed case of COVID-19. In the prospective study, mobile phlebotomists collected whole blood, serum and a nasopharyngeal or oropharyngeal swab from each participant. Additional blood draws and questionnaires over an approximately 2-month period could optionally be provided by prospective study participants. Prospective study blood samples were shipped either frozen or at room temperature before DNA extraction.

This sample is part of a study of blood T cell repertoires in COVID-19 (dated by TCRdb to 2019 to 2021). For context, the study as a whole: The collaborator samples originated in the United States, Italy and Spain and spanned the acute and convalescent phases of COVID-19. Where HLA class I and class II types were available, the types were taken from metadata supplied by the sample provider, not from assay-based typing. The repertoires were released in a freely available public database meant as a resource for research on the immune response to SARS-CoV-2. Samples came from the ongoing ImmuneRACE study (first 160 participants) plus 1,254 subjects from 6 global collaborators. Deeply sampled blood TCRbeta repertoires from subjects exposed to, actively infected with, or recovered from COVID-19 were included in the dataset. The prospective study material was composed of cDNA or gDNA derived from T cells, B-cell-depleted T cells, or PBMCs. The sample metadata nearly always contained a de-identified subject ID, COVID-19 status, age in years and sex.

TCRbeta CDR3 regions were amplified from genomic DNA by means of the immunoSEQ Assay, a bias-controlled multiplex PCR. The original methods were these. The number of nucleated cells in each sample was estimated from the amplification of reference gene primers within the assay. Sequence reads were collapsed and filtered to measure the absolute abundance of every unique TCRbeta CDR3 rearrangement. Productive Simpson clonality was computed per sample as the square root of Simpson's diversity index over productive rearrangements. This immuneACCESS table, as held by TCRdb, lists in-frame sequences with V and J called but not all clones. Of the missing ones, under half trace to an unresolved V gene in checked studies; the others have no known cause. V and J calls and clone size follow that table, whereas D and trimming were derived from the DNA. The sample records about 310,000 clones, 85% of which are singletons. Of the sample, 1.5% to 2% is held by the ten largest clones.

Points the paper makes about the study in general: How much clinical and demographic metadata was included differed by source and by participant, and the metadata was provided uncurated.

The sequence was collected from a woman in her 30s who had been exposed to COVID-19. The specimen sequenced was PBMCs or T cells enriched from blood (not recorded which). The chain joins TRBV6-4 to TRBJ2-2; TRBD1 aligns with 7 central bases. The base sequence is TGTGCCAGCCCCCGTTTCCAGTGTCTGGGCAGGGGGTGGAACACCGGGGAGCTGTTTTTT. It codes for CASPRFQCLGRGWNTGELFF.